The present entry profiles one T cell receptor (beta chain) with its context. It lacks a known antigen. No per-base quality is available; no much larger clone lies one base away. The entire amount of isolated RNA was reverse transcribed using the High Capacity cDNA Reverse Transcription Kit, so the sequenced TCRB transcripts were expressed ones. Naive, central memory and regulatory T cell samples underwent deep immunoSEQ sequencing, averaging about 3.57 million total reads per sample. Sorted cells were lysed in RLT buffer and RNA was extracted with DNase-treated RNeasy Micro or Mini kits, depending on cell number. To prevent cross-contamination, every cell subset was processed on its own, while patient and healthy donor samples were processed together. Using the immunoSEQ multiplex PCR, TCRB sequences were amplified from cDNA into 87-bp fragments spanning the CDR3 region. Amplicons were sequenced on the Illumina HiSeq platform. In the paper's pipeline: PCR bias was computationally corrected using synthetic template baselines, reads within Hamming distance 2 were collapsed, and singletons that could not be merged were discarded. By aligning reads against IMGT, V, D and J genes, CDR3 length, and insertions or deletions at six rearrangement sites were assigned. Within each subset, clonotype counts were normalized to sorted cell number, and only after that were true diversity and Gini coefficients computed with the tcR R package. The overlap coefficient, calculated on TCRB nucleotide sequences, was used to quantify repertoire sharing. Out-of-frame TCRB sequences from naive cells were analyzed to stand in for the pre-selection repertoire. The immuneACCESS repertoire file appears here via TCRdb, limited to in-frame rearrangements. These files lack a portion of the clones; in checked studies, under half of the deficit traces to unresolved V genes, and the cause of the others is not known. V, J and clone size are taken as reported in that table, and D and trimming were inferred from the DNA itself. Counted in this sample were hundreds of thousands of clones; around 12% of them appeared once. Approximately 0.015% of the sample is held by the ten biggest clonotypes.

This sample was included in a study of beta chain features in type 1 diabetes (dated by TCRdb to the late 2010s). About the full investigation: Mean age, gender distribution, total cell number and subset yield were not different between patients and healthy donors. Across all samples, 107,917,701 sorted cells were examined, and cell number per subset correlated strongly with RNA yield. In the study, TCRB repertoires of sorted circulating CD4+ T cell subsets from recently diagnosed type 1 diabetes patients were compared with those of matched healthy donors. Whereas all 30 or so donors provided naive and central memory subsets, regulatory and stem cell-like memory subsets were isolated from just 8 patients and roughly 8 healthy donors. What the authors observed across the whole study: At VDJ recombination sites, patients with type 1 diabetes made fewer insertions and deleted more nucleotides, a pattern implying thymic rearrangement abnormalities. Because cDNA was sequenced instead of genomic DNA, activated cells with high expression could be over-represented, although the groups did not differ in activation or CD3 levels. In all four CD4+ subsets, TCRB CDR3 length was moderately but significantly shorter in type 1 diabetes patients. Shorter templates might have been favored by PCR, but patient and control samples were amplified and corrected together, so both groups would have been affected equally by any skew. HLA sub-analyses involved small numbers of individuals, so any influence of HLA type on TCRB rearrangement remained unresolved. The naive, central memory and regulatory TCRB repertoires appeared to resemble one another more closely among patients than among healthy donors.

A single peripheral blood draw of 95 to 150 mL on average was collected from each donor into heparinised tubes. A BD FACSAria II and a panel including CD45RO, CCR7, CD25, CD127, CD95 and CD27 were used to sort naive, central memory, regulatory and stem cell-like memory CD4+ T cells. All sorted populations exceeded 95% purity. PBMCs were separated immediately by Lymphoprep density gradient centrifugation and were stained directly, without being cultured. So that batch effects would be minimized, each experiment stained and sorted samples in pairs, pairing one healthy donor with one patient. As encoded in the germline V gene, CDR1 is ENHRY while CDR2 is SYGVKD. From the cysteine through the phenylalanine, the CDR3 covers 12 amino acids. CDR3 DNA is the only sequence kept; it has 36 bases, read in frame from the first base. The germline ends are 4 bases apart after V is trimmed by 3 bases and J by 2 bases.

The clonotype originates from a man younger than 30 in good health. This receptor chain uses TRBV10-3 and TRBJ2-5; confidence is insufficient to name the D gene. Sequencing was performed on naive CD4+ T cells from blood. The cell subset or site label for this specimen denotes: true naive CD4+ T cells. At the DNA level, the sequence is TGTGCCATCAGTGACAGACAAGAGACCCAGTACTTC. Translated, this is CAISDRQETQYF.